The clone carrying this T cell receptor beta chain has only a few counts. Its target is not known. CDR1 is MDHEN, CDR2 SYDVKM, per germline. The CDR3 consists of 15 residues. V lost 4 bases, J lost 2 bases, and 12 bases lay in between. These data are taken from a study of cytomegalovirus exposure and HLA in healthy donors. Study results and caveats: The CMV antigen specificity of a few CMV-associated chains was confirmed through in vitro analysis. The authors judged a highly shared variant cluster likely a sequencing artifact. Roughly uniform sequencing depth across donors was assumed, possibly incorrectly.

At collection, donors were nominally healthy, but unrecorded immune exposures were probable. The primer mix had 60 Vbeta and 13 Jbeta primers. Sequencing used immunoSEQ multiplex PCR; TCRdb keeps in-frame clones, though not all of them. The table includes about 130,000 clones, around 70% detected once. Sequencing used PBMCs. The chain couples TRBV28 to TRBJ2-1, with a tentative D call TRBD1 (6 bases). The TCR was taken from a male donor in good health and CMV-seronegative. The CDR3 bases are TGTGCCAGCAGTTGGAACAGGGAAGCCTACAATGAGCAGTTCTTC. It is translated as CASSWNREAYNEQFF.